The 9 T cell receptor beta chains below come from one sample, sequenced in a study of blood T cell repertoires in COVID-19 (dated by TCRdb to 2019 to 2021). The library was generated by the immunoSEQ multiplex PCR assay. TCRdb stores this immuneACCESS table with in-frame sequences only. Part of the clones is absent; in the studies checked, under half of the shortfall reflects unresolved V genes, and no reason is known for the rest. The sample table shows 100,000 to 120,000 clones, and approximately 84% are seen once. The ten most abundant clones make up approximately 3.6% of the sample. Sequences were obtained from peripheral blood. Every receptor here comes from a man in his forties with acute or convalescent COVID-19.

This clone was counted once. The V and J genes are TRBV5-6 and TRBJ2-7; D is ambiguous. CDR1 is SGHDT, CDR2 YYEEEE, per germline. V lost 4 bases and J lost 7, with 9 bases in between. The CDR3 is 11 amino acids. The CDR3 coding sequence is TGTGCCAGCAGCGCCCGAGTGGAGCAGTACTTC. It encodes CASSARVEQYF. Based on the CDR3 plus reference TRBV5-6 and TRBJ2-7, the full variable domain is DAGVTQSPTHLIKTRGQQVTLRCSPKSGHDTVSWYQQALGQGPQFIFQYYEEEERQRGNFPDRFSGHQFPNYSSELNVNALLLGDSALYLCASSARVEQYFGPGTRLTVT.

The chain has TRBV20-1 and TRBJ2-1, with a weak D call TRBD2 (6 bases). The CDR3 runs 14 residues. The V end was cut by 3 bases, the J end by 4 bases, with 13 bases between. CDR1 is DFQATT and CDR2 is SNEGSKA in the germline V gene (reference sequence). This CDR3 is CSASQGGVYNEQFF. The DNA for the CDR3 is TGCAGTGCTAGTCAAGGCGGGGTGTACAATGAGCAGTTCTTC.

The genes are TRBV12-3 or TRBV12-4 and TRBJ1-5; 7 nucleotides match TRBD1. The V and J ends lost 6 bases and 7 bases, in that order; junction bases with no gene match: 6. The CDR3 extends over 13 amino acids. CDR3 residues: CASRRQGGQPQHF. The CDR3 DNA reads TGTGCCAGCAGGAGACAGGGCGGGCAGCCCCAGCATTTT.

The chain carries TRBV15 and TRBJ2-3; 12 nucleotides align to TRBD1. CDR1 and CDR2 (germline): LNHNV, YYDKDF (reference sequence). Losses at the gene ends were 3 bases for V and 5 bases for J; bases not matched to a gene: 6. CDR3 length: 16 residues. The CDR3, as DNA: TGTGCCACCAGCAGGCTTGGGGACAGGGGGCAAGATACGCAGTATTTT. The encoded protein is CATSRLGDRGQDTQYF.

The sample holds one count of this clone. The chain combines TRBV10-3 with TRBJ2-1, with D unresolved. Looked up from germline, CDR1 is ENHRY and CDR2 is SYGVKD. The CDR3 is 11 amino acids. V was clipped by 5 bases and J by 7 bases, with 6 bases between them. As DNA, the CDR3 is TGTGCCATCAGTCCTAATAATGAGCAGTTCTTC. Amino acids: CAISPNNEQFF.

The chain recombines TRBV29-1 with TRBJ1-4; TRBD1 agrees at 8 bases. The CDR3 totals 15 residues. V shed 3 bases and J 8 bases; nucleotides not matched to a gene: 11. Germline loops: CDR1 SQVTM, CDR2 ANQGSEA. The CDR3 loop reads CSVDTRTGSLEKLFF. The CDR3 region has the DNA TGCAGCGTTGATACTAGGACAGGGTCCTTAGAAAAACTGTTTTTT.

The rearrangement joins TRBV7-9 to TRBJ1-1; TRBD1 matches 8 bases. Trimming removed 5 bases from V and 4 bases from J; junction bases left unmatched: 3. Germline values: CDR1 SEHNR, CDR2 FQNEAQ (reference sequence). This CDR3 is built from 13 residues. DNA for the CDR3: TGTGCCAGCAGCAGACAGGGGAGCACTGAAGCTTTCTTT. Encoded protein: CASSRQGSTEAFF.

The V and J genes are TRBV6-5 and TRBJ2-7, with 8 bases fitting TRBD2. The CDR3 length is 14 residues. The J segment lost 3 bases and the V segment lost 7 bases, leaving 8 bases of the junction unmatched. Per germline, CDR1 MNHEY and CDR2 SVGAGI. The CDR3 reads CASILGSGGYEQYF. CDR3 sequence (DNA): TGTGCCAGCATTCTAGGGAGCGGGGGCTACGAGCAGTACTTC.

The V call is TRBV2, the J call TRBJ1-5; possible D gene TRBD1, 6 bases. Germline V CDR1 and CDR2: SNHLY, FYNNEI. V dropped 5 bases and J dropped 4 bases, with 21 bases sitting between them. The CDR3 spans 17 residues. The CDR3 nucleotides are TGTGCCAGCAGTCTAAAACAGGGCCCAAATGAGAATCAGCCCCAGCATTTT. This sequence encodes CASSLKQGPNENQPQHF.